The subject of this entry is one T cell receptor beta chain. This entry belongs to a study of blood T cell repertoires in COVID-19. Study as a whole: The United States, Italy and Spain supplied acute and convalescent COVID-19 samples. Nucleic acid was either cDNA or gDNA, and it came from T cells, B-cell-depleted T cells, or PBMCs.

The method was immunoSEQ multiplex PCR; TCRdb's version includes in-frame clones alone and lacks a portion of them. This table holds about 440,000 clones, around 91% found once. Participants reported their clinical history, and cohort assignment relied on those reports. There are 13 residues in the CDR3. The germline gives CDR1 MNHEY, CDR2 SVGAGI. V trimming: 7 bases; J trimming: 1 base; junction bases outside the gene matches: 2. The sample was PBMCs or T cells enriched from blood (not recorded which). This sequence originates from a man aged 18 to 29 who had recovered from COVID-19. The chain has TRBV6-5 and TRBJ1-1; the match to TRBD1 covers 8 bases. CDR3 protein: CASKGQGNTEAFF. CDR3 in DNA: TGTGCCAGCAAAGGACAGGGGAACACTGAAGCTTTCTTT.